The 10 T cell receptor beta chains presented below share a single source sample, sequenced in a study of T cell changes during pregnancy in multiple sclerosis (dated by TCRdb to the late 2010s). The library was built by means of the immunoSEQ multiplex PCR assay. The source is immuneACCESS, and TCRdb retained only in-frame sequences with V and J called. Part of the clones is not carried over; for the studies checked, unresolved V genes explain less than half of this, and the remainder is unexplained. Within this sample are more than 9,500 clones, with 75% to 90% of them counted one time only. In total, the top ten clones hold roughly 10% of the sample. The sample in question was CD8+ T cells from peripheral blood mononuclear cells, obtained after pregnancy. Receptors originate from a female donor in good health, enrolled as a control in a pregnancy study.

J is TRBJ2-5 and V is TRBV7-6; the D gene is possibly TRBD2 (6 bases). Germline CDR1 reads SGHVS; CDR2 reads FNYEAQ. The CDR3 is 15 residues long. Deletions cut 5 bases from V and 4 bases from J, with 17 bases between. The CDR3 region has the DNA TGTGCCAGCAGCCCGAGTGGGGGGTTTGGAGAGACCCAGTACTTC. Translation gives CASSPSGGFGETQYF.

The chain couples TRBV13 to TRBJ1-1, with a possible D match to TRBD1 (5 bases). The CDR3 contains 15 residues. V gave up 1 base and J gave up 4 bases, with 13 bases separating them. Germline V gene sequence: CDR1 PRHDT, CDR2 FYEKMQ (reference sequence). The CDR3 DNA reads TGTGCCAGCAGCTTAGTAGGCAGGGTGGGCACTGAAGCTTTCTTT. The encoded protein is CASSLVGRVGTEAFF.

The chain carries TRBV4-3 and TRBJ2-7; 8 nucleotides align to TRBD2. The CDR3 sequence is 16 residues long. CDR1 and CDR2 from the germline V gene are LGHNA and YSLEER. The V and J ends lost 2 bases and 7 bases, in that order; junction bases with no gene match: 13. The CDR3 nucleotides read TGCGCCAGCAGCCAACGGGTAGCGGGATCGTCTGGGGAGCAGTACTTC. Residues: CASSQRVAGSSGEQYF.

CDR3 region: CASSQDSLAGGDNEQFF. CDR3 bases: TGCGCCAGCAGCCAAGATAGTCTAGCGGGAGGGGACAATGAGCAGTTCTTC. V and J are TRBV4-3 and TRBJ2-1; the match to TRBD2 covers 12 bases. After removal of 0 bases from V and 5 bases from J, the junction contained 5 bases not matched to a gene. In germline, CDR1 is LGHNA, CDR2 YSLEER. CDR3 length equals 17 residues.

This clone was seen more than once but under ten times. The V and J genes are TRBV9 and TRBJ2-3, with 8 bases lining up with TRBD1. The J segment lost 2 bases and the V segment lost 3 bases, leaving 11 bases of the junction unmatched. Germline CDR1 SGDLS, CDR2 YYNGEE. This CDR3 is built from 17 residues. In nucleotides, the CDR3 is TGTGCCAGCAGCGCGAGGATCGGGACAGGAATCACAGATACGCAGTATTTT. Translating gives CASSARIGTGITDTQYF.

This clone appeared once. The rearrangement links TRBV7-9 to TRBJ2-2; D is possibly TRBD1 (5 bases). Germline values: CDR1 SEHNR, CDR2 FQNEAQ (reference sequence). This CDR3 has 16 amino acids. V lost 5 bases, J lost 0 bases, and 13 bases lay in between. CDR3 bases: TGTGCCAGCAGCGCTACAGGCACCCCGAACACCGGGGAGCTGTTTTTT. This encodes CASSATGTPNTGELFF. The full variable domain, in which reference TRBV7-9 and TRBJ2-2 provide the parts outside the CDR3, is DTGVSQNPRHKITKRGQNVTFRCDPISEHNRLYWYRQTLGQGPEFLTYFQNEAQLEKSRLLSDRFSAERPKGSFSTLEIQRTEQGDSAMYLCASSATGTPNTGELFFGEGSRLTVL.

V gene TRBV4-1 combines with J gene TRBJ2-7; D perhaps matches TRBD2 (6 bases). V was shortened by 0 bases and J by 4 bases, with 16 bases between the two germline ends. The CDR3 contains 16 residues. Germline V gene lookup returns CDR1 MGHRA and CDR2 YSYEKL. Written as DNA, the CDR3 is TGCGCCAGCAGCCAAGATCCTGGCGGGGCTGCGTACGAGCAGTACTTC. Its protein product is CASSQDPGGAAYEQYF.

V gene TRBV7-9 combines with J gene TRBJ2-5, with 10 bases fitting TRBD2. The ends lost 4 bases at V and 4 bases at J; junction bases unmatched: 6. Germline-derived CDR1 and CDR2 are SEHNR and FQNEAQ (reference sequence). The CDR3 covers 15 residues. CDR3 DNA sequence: TGTGCCAGCAGCTCGAGCGGGGGGGAGGCAGAGACCCAGTACTTC. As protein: CASSSSGGEAETQYF.

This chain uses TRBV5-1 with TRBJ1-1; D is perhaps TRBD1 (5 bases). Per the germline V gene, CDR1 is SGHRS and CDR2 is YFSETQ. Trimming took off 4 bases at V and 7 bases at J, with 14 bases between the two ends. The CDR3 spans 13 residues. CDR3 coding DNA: TGCGCCAGCAGCCGTGGGGCACCGCTTGAAGCTTTCTTT. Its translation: CASSRGAPLEAFF.

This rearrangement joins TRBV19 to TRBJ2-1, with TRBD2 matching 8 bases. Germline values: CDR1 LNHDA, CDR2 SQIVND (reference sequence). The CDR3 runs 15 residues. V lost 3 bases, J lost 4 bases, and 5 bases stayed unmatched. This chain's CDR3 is CASSITSGEYNEQFF. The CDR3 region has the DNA TGTGCCAGTAGTATCACTAGCGGAGAGTACAATGAGCAGTTCTTC.